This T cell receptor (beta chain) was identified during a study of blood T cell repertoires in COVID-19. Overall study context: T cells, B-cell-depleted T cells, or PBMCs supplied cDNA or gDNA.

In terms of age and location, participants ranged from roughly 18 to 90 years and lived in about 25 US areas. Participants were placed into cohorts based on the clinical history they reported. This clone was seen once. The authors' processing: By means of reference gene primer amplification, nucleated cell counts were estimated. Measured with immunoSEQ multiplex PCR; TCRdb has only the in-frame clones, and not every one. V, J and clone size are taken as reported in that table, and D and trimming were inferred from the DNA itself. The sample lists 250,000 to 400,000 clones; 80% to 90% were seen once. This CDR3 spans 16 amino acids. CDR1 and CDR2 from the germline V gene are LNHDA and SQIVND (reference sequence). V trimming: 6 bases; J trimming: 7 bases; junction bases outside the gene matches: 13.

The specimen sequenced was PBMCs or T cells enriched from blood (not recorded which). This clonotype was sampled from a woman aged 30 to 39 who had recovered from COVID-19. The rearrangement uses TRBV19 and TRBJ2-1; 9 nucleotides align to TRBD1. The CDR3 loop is CASSKTRGQGLNEQFF. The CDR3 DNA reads TGTGCCAGTAGCAAGACCCGTGGACAGGGGTTGAATGAGCAGTTCTTC.